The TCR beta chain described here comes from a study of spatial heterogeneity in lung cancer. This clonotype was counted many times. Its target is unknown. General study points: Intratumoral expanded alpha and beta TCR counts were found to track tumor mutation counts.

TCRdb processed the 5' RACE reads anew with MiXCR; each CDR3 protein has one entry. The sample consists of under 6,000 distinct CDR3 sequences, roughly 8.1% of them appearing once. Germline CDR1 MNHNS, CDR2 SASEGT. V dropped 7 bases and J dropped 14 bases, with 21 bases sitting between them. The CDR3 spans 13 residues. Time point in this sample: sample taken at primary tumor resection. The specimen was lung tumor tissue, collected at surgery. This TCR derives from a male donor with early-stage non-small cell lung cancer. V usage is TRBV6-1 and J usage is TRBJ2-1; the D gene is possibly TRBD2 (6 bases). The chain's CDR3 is CASNPGLLGHEFF. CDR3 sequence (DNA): TGTGCCAGCAATCCGGGACTCCTTGGGCATGAGTTCTTC.